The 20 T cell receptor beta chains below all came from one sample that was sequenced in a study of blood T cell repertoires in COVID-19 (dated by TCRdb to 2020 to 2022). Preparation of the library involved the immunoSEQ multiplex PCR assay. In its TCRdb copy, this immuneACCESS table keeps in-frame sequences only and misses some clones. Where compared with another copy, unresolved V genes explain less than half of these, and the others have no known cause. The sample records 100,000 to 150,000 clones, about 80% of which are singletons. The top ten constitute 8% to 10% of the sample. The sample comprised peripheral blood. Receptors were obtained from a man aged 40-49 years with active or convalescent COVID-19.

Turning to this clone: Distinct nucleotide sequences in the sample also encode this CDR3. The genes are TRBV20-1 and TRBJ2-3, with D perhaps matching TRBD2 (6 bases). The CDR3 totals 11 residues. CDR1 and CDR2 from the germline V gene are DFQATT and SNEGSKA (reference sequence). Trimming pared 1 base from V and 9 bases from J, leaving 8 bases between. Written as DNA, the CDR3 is TGCAGTGCTAGAGCGGGAGACACGCAGTATTTT. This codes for CSARAGDTQYF.

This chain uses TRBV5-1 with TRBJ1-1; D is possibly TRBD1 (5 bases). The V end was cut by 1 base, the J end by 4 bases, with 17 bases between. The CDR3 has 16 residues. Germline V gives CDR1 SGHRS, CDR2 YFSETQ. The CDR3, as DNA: TGCGCCAGCAGCTTGAGGGACTTGGACGGGGGCACTGAAGCTTTCTTT. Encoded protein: CASSLRDLDGGTEAFF.

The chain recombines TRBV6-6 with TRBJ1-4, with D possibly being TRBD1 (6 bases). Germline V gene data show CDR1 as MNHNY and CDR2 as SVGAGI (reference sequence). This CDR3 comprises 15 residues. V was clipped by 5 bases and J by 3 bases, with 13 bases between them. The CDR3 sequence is CASSDRTSANEKLFF. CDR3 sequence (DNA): TGTGCCAGCAGTGACAGGACATCGGCTAATGAAAAACTGTTTTTT.

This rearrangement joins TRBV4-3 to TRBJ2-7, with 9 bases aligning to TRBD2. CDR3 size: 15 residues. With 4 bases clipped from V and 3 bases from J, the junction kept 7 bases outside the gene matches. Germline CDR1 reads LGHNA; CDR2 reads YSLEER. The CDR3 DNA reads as TGCGCCAGCAGCCCAACTGCGGGGGGGTTCTACGAGCAGTACTTC. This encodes CASSPTAGGFYEQYF.

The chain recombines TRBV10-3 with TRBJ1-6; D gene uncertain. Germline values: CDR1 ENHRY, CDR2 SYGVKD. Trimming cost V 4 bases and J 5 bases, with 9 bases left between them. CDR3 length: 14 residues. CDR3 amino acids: CAISVAGNNSPLHF. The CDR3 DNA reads TGTGCCATCAGTGTGGCGGGGAATAATTCACCCCTCCACTTT.

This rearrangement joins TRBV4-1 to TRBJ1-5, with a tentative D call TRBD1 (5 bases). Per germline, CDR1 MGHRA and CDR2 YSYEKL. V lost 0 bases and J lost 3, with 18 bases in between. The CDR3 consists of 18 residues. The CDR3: CASSQDLGDWDPNQPQHF. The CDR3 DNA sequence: TGCGCCAGCAGCCAAGATTTGGGGGACTGGGACCCCAATCAGCCCCAGCATTTT.

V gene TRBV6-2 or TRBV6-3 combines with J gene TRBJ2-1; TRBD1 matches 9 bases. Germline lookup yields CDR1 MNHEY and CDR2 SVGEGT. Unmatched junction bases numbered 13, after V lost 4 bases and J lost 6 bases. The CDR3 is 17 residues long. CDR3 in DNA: TGTGCCAGCAGTTCATACAGGGGGCGCAGAGGGGGCAATGAGCAGTTCTTC. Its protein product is CASSSYRGRRGGNEQFF.

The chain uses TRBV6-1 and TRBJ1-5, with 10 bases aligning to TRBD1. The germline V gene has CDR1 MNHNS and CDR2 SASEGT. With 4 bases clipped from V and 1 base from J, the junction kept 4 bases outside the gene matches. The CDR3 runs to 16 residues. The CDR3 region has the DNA TGTGCCAGCAGTGCCTGGGACAGGGGAAGCAATCAGCCCCAGCATTTT. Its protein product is CASSAWDRGSNQPQHF.

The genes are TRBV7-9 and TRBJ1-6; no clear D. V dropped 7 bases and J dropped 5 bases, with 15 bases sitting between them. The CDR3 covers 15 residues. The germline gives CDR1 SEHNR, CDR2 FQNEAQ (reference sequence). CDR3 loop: CASIYWGVDNSPLHF. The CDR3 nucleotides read TGTGCCAGCATCTACTGGGGAGTCGATAATTCACCCCTCCACTTT.

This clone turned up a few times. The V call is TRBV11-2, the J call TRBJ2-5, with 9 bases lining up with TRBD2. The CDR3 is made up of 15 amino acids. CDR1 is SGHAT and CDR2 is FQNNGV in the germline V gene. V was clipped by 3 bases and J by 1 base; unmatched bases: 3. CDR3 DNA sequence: TGTGCCAGCAGCTTGAGCGGGGGGTTCCAAGAGACCCAGTACTTC. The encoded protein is CASSLSGGFQETQYF.

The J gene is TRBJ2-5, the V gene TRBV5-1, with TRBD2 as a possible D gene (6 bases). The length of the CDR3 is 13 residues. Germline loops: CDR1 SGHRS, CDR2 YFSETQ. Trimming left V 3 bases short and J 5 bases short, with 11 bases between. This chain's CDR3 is CASSSRAGETQYF. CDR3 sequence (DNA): TGCGCCAGCAGCTCCCGGGCGGGGGAGACCCAGTACTTC.

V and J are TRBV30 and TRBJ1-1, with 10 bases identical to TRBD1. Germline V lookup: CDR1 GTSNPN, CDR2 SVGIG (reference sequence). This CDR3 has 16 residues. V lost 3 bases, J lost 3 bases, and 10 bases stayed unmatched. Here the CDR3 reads CAWSPGDRGRDTEAFF. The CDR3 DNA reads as TGTGCCTGGAGCCCCGGGGACAGGGGAAGAGACACTGAAGCTTTCTTT.

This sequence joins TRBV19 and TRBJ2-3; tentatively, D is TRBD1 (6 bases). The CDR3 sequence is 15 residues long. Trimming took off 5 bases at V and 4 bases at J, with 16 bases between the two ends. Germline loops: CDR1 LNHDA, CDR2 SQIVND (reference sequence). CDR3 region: CASSRRTDGADTQYF. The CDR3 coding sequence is TGTGCCAGTAGTCGCCGGACAGACGGCGCAGATACGCAGTATTTT.

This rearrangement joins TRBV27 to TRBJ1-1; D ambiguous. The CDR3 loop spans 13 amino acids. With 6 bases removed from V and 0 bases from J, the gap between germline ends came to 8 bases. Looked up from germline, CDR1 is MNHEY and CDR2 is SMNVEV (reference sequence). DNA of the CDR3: TGTGCCAGCAGGGGAGGGATGAACACTGAAGCTTTCTTT. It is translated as CASRGGMNTEAFF.

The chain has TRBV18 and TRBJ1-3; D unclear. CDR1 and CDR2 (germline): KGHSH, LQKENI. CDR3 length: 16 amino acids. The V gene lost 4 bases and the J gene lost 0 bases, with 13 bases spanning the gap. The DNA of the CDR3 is TGTGCCAGCTCACTCGGCGGGAGCCGCTCTGGAAACACCATATATTTT. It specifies CASSLGGSRSGNTIYF.

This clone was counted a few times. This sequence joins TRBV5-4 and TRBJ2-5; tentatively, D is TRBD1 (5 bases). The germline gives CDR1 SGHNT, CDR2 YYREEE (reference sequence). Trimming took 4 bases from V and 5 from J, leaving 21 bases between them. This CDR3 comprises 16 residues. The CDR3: CASSPGRFGRVETQYF. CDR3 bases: TGTGCCAGCAGCCCTGGCCGGTTTGGCAGGGTCGAGACCCAGTACTTC.

The CDR3 loop reads CASSTSGTAYEQYF. The CDR3 nucleotides are TGTGCCAGCAGCACATCCGGGACAGCTTACGAGCAGTACTTC. The genes are TRBV7-9 and TRBJ2-7, with TRBD1 matching 7 bases. Germline trimming cut 5 bases from V and 4 bases from J; bases unmatched to any gene: 8. The CDR3 spans 14 residues. Germline lookup yields CDR1 SEHNR and CDR2 FQNEAQ (reference sequence).

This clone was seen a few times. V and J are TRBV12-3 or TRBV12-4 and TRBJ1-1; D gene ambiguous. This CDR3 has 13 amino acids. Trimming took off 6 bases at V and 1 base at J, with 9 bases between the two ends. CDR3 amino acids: CASSPPGNTEAFF. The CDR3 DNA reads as TGTGCCAGCAGCCCCCCCGGGAACACTGAAGCTTTCTTT.

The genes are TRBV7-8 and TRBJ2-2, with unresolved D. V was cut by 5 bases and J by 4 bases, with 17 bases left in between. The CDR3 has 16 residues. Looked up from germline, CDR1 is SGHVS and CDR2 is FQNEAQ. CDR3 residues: CASSRAPSVGTGELFF. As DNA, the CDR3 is TGTGCCAGCAGCCGAGCTCCCAGCGTCGGCACCGGGGAGCTGTTTTTT.

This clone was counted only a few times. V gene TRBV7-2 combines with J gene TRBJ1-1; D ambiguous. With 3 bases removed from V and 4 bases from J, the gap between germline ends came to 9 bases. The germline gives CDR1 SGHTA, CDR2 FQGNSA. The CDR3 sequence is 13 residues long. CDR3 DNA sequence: TGTGCCAGCAGCTTTCGAGAGATCACTGAAGCTTTCTTT. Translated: CASSFREITEAFF.